This T cell receptor (beta chain) stems from a study of shared clonotypes between healthy human individuals. Whole-study results and caveats: Clonotypes that were shared across four donors made up roughly 5% of naive CD4 clonotypes.

The protocol was immunoSEQ multiplex PCR, while the TCRdb copy is restricted to in-frame clones and leaves out a portion. Here the sample spans some 630,000 clones, 72% being singletons. Turning to this clone: As yet, its antigen is unknown.

Between the trimmed V and J ends, which lost 4 bases and 4 bases, there was a span of 13 bases. Germline CDR1 reads SGHDN; CDR2 reads FVKESK. CDR3 length: 14 residues. The sequencing input was memory CD4+ T cells sorted from blood. Subset here: CD45RA-negative fraction. The TCR originated in a woman in her twenties or thirties in good health. The chain is built from TRBV14 and TRBJ1-1; D call uncertain. This CDR3 reads CASSPHTQLTEAFF. The CDR3 nucleotides read TGTGCCAGCAGCCCACACACACAACTCACTGAAGCTTTCTTT.